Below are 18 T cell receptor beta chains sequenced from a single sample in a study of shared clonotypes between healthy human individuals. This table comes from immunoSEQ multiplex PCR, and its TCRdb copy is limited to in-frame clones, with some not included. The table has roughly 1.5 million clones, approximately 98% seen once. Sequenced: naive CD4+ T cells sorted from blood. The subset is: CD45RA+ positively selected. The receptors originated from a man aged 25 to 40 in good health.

The CDR3 sequence is CASSLVGTRGGQYF. CDR3 nucleotides: TGTGCCAGCAGTTTAGTAGGGACTCGCGGAGGGCAGTACTTC. The rearrangement uses TRBV27 and TRBJ2-7, with a weak D call TRBD2 (6 bases). Trimming pared 2 bases from V and 9 bases from J, leaving 17 bases between. CDR1 is MNHEY, CDR2 SMNVEV, per germline (reference sequence). This CDR3 region has 14 residues.

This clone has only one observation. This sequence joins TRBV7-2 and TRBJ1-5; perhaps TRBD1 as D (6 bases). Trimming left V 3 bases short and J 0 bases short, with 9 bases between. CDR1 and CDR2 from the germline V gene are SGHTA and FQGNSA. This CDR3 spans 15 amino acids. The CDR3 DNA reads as TGTGCCAGCAGCTTCGACAGGATTAGCAATCAGCCCCAGCATTTT. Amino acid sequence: CASSFDRISNQPQHF.

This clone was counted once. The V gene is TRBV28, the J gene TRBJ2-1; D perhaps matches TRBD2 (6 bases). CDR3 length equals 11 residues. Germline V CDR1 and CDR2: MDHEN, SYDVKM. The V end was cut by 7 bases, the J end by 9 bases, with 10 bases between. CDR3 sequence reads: CASMTSFEQFF. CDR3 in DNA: TGTGCCAGCATGACTAGTTTTGAGCAGTTCTTC. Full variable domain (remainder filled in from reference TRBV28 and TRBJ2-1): DVKVTQSSRYLVKRTGEKVFLECVQDMDHENMFWYRQDPGLGLRLIYFSYDVKMKEKGDIPEGYSVSREKKERFSLILESASTNQTSMYLCASMTSFEQFFGPGTRLTVL.

CDR3: CASSPRREGNNEQFF. As DNA, the CDR3 is TGTGCCAGCAGCCCCAGACGGGAGGGCAACAATGAGCAGTTCTTC. The chain recombines TRBV7-2 with TRBJ2-1; 8 positions match TRBD2. Germline V gene sequence: CDR1 SGHTA, CDR2 FQGNSA. The V segment lost 5 bases and the J segment 5 bases; nucleotides outside the gene matches: 8. The CDR3 length is 15 residues.

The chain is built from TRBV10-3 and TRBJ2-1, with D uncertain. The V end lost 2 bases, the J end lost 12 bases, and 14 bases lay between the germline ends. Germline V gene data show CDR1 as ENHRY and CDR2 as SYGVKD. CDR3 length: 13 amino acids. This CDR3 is CAISEGSPVGQFF. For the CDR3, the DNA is TGTGCCATCAGTGAGGGATCACCGGTTGGGCAGTTCTTC.

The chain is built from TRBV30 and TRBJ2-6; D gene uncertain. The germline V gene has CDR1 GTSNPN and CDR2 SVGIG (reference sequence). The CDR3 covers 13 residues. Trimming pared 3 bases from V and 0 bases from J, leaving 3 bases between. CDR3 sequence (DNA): TGTGCCTGGAGCTCCTCTGGGGCCAACGTCCTGACTTTC. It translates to CAWSSSGANVLTF.

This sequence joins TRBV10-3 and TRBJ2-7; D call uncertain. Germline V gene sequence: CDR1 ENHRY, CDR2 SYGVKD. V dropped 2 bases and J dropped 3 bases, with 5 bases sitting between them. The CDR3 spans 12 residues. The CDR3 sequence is CAISEGVYEQYF. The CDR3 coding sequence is TGTGCCATCAGTGAGGGAGTCTACGAGCAGTACTTC.

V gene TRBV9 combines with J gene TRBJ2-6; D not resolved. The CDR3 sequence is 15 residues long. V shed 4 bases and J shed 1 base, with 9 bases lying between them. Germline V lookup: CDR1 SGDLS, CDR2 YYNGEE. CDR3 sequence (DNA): TGTGCCAGCAGCTCTATAGGGTCTGGGGCCAACGTCCTGACTTTC. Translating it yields CASSSIGSGANVLTF.

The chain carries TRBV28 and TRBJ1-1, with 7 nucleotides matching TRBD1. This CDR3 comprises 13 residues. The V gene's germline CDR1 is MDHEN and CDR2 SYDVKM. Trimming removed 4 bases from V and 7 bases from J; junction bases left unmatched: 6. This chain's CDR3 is CASSSPGQVEAFF. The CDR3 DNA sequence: TGTGCCAGCAGTTCCCCAGGACAGGTTGAAGCTTTCTTT.

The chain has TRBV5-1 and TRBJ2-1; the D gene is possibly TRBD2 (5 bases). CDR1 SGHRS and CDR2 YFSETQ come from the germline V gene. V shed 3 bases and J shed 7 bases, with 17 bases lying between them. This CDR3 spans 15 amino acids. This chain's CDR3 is CASSSLSSSGNEQFF. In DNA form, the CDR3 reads TGCGCCAGCAGCTCTTTGAGTAGTTCGGGAAATGAGCAGTTCTTC.

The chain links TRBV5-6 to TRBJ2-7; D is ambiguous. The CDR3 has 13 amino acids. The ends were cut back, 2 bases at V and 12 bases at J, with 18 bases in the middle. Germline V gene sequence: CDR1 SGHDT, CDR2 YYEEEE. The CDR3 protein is CASSFSHSEVRYF. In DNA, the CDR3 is TGTGCCAGCAGCTTCAGTCACAGTGAAGTGCGGTACTTC.

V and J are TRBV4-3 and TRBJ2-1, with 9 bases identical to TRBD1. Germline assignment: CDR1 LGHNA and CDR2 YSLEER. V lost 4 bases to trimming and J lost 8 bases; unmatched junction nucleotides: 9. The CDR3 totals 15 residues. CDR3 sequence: CASSRGQGGGDEQFF. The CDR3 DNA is TGCGCCAGCAGCCGGGGACAGGGTGGGGGGGATGAGCAGTTCTTC.

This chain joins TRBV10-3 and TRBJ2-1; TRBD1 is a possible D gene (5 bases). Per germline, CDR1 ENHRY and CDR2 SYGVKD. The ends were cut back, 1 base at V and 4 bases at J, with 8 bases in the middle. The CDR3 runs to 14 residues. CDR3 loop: CAISEYRQYNEQFF. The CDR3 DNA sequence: TGTGCCATCAGTGAGTATAGACAGTACAATGAGCAGTTCTTC.

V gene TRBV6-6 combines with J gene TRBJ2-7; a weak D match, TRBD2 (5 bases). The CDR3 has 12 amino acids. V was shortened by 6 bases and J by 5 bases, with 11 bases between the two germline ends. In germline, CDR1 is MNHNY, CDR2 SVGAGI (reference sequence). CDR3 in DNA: TGTGCCAGCAGCCCTCGGACTGACGAGCAGTACTTC. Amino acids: CASSPRTDEQYF.

The CDR3 reads CASSQPAGGAYEQYF. For the CDR3, the DNA is TGCGCCAGCAGCCAACCCGCGGGGGGGGCTTACGAGCAGTACTTC. The chain employs TRBV4-1 and TRBJ2-7; 9 positions match TRBD2. With V trimmed by 2 bases and J by 4 bases, 6 bases remained unmatched. Germline CDR1 reads MGHRA; CDR2 reads YSYEKL. The CDR3 length is 15 residues.

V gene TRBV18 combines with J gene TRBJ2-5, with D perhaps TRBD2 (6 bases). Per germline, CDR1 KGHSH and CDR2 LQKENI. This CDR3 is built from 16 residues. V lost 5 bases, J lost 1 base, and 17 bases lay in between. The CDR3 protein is CASSSGVPGSQETQYF. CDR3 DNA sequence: TGTGCCAGCTCATCGGGGGTACCAGGGAGCCAAGAGACCCAGTACTTC.

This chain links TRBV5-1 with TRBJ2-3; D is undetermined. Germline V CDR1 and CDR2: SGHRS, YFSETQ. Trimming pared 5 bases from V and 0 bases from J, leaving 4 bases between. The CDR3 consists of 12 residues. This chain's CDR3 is CASRESTDTQYF. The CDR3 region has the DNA TGCGCCAGCAGGGAGAGCACAGATACGCAGTATTTT.

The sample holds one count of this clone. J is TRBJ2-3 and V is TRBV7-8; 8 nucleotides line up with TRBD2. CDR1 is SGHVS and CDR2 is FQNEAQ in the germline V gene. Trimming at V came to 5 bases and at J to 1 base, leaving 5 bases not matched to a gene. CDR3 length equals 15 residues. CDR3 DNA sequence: TGTGCCAGCAGCATTATAGCGGGACGCACAGATACGCAGTATTTT. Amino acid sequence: CASSIIAGRTDTQYF.